This T cell receptor beta chain stems from a study of tumor-infiltrating lymphocytes in primary liver carcinoma. In the study overall: The patients included men and women who were aged 30 to 69 years. Among the tumors, stages were T1-T3 N0M0 and sizes about 4 to 11 cm.

Turning to this clonotype: Its antigen is currently unknown. One end of the junction does not line up with germline, which may come from a read error.

The researchers obtained blood RNA from unsorted whole blood and also extracted germline DNA. Roughly 3.7 milliliters of peripheral blood were gathered ahead of the operation. The germline gives CDR1 MDHEN, CDR2 SYDVKM. The CDR3 consists of 14 residues. Whole-study results and caveats: Tumor top-250-clone fraction significantly exceeded that of blood (p = 0.039).

Using a constant-region primer together with ProtoScript II reverse transcriptase, TCR beta cDNA was made from 500 ng of total RNA. Nested multiplex PCR, run for three rounds with slightly modified ARM-PCR, yielded TCR beta libraries. In the first two PCR rounds, TRBV1-TRBV30 forward primers were paired with a C-beta reverse primer, and each round lasted around 10 cycles. MiXCR, applied by TCRdb to the multiplex PCR reads, yields one record per CDR3 protein. The sample consists of hundreds of thousands of distinct CDR3 sequences, 58% of them appearing once. Source material: peripheral blood. This chain joins TRBV28 and TRBJ2-7; TRBD2 matches 9 bases. The TCR originated in a woman aged 25 to 39 with primary liver carcinoma and hepatitis B virus infection. CDR3 sequence (DNA): TGTGCCAGCATCCCCCGCGGGAGGGCCACCGTCCTGCACTTC. Amino acids: CASIPRGRATVLHF.